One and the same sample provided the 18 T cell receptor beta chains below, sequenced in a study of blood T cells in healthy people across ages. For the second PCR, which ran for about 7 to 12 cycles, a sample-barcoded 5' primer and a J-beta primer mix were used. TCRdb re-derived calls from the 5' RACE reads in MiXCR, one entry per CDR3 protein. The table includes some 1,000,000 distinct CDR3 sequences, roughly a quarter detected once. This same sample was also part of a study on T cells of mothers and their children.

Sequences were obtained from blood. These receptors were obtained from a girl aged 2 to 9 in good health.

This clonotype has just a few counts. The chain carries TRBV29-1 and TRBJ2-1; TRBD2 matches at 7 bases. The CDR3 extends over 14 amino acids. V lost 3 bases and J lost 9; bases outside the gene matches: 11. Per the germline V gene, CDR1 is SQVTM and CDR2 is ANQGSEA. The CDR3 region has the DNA TGCAGCGTTGAGGGAGGAGCGGGATGGGGTGAGCAGTTCTTC. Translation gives CSVEGGAGWGEQFF.

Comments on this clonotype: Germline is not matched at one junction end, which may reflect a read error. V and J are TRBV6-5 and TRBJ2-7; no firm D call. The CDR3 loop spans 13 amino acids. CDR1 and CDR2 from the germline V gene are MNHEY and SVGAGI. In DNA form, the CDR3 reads TGTGCCAGCAGTTTAGGACCCACCTACGAGCGGTACTTC. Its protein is CASSLGPTYERYF.

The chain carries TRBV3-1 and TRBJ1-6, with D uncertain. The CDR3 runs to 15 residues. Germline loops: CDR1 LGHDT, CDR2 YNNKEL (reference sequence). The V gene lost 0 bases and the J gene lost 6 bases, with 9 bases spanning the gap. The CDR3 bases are TGTGCCAGCAGCCAAGAATCACAGTTTAATTCACCCCTCCACTTT. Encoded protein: CASSQESQFNSPLHF.

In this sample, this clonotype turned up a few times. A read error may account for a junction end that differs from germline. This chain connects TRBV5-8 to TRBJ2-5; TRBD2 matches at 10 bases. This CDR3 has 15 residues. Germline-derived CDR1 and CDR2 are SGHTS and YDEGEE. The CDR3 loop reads CASSFRAGGEETQHF. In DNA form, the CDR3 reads TGTGCCAGCAGCTTTAGAGCGGGGGGGGAAGAGACCCAGCACTTC.

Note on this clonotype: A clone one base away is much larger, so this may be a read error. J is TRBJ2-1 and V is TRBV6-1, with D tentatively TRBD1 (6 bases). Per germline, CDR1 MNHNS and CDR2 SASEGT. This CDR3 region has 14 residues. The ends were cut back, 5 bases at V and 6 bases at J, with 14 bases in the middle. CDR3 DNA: TGTGCCAGCAGTACGAGGGGGAATTCCAATGAGCAGTTCTTC. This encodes CASSTRGNSNEQFF.

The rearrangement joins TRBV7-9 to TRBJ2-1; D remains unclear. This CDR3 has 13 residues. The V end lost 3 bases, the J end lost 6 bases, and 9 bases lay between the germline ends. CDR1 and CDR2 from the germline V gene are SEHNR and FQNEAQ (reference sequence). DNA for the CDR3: TGTGCCAGCAGCTTTACTCTAGGCAATGAGCAGTTCTTC. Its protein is CASSFTLGNEQFF.

CDR3 in amino acids: CASSLTTGGISGYTF. The CDR3, as DNA: TGTGCCAGCAGTTTGACGACAGGGGGCATAAGCGGCTACACCTTC. The chain uses TRBV28 and TRBJ1-2; 10 nucleotides align to TRBD1. J lost 8 bases, V lost 3 bases, and 9 bases had no gene match. The V gene's germline CDR1 is MDHEN and CDR2 SYDVKM. CDR3 length: 15 residues.

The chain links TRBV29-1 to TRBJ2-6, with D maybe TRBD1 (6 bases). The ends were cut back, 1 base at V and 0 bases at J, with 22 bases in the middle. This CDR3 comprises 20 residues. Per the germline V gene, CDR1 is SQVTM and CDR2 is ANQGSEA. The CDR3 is CSVEAPHRDTASSGANVLTF. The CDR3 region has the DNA TGCAGCGTTGAAGCCCCCCACCGGGACACAGCTTCCTCTGGGGCCAACGTCCTGACTTTC.

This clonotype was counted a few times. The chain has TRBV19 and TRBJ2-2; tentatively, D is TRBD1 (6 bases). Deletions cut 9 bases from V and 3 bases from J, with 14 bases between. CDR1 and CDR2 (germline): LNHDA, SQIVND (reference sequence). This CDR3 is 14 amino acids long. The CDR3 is CASARTDYTGELFF. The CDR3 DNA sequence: TGTGCCAGCGCTCGGACAGACTACACCGGGGAGCTGTTTTTT.

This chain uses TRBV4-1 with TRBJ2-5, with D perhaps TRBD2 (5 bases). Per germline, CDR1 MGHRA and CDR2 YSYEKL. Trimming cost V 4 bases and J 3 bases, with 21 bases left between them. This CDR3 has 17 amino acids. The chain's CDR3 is CASSRGQQGRNKETQYF. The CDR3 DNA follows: TGCGCCAGCAGCCGCGGGCAACAAGGACGTAACAAAGAGACCCAGTACTTC.

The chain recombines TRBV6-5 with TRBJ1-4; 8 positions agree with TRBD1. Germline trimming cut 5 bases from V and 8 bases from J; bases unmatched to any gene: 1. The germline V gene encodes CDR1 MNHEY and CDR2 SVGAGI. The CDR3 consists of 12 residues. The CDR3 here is CASSRQGEKLFF. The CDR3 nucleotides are TGTGCCAGCAGTAGACAGGGGGAAAAACTGTTTTTT.

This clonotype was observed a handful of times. The DNA of the CDR3 is TGTGCCAGCAGGGTTAATAGTGGGGTTGGCTACACCTTC. Protein product: CASRVNSGVGYTF. The V and J genes are TRBV12-3 or TRBV12-4 and TRBJ1-2; D is unclear. V was cut by 6 bases and J by 7 bases, with 15 bases left in between. The CDR3 loop spans 13 amino acids.

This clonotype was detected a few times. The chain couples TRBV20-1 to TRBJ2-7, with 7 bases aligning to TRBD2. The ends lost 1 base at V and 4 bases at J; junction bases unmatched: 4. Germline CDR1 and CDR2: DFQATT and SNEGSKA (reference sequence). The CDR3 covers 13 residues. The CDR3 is CSARAGGSYEQYF. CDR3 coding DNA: TGCAGTGCTAGAGCGGGAGGTTCGTACGAGCAGTACTTC.

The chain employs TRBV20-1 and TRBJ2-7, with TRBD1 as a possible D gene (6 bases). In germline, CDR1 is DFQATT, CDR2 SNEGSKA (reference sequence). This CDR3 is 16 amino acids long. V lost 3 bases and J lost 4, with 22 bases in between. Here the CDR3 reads CSASPAEKQGSYEQYF. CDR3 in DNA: TGCAGTGCTAGCCCCGCAGAAAAACAGGGTTCATACGAGCAGTACTTC.

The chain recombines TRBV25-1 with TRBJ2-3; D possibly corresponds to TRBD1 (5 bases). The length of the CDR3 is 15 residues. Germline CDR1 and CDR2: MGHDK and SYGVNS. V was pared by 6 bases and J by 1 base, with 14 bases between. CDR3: CASSLVGRGTDTQYF. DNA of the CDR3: TGTGCCAGCAGCTTAGTTGGCAGGGGCACAGATACGCAGTATTTT.

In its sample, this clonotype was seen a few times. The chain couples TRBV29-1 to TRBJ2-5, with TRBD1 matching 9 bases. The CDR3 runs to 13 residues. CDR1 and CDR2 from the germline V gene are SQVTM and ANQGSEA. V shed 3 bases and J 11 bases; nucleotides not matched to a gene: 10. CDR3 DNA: TGCAGCGTTGATCGGACAGGGGAGAGGGAGCAGTACTTC. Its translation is CSVDRTGEREQYF.

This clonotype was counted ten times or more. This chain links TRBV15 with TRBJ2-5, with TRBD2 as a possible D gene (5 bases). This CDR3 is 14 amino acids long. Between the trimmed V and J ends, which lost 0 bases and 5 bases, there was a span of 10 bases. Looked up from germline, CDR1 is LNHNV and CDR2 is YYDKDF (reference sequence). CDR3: CATSRDRGRETQYF. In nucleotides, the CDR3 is TGTGCCACCAGCAGAGATCGCGGGCGGGAGACCCAGTACTTC.

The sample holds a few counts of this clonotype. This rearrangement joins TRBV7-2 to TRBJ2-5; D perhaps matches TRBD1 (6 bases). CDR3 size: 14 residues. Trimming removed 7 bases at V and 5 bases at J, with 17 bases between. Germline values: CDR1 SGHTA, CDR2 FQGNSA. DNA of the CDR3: TGTGCCAGCACGGAGGACAGCCGCTGGGAGACCCAGTACTTC. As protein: CASTEDSRWETQYF.